Listed below are T cell receptor beta chains from one sample, sequenced in a study of identical twins. Each CDR3 protein gets one entry after TCRdb re-called the 5' RACE reads with MiXCR. The sample records 350,000 or so distinct CDR3 sequences, around 9.7% being singletons. Sequenced material: naive T cells sorted from blood. These receptors originate from a woman between 50 and 59 years old in good health. CDR3s include the opening cysteine and the closing phenylalanine or tryptophan.

j_gene,v_gene,CDR3aa
TRBJ2-2,TRBV6-5,CASSYTRWAWELFF
TRBJ2-3,TRBV12-3/TRBV12-4,CASSSPRGLGTDTQYF
TRBJ1-6,TRBV7-8,CASSLAGSSSPLHF
TRBJ2-7,TRBV29-1,CSVEDASSYEQYF
TRBJ1-1,TRBV2,CASRVRRDTEAFF
TRBJ1-5,TRBV7-9,CASSFSDRVSNQPQHF
TRBJ2-4,TRBV7-9,CASSFFLQGRGDIQYF
TRBJ2-1,TRBV7-3,CASSLTTYNEQFF
TRBJ2-1,TRBV4-1,CASSHGLAGYNEQFF
TRBJ2-1,TRBV10-3,CAIPPVHEQFF
TRBJ2-7,TRBV12-3/TRBV12-4,CASTPGQGGDEQYF
TRBJ2-1,TRBV2,CASSAGTSLNEQFF
TRBJ1-5,TRBV24-1,CATSDSGVPQHF
TRBJ2-3,TRBV7-6,CASSLREDGTDTQYF
TRBJ2-1,TRBV6-5,CASSRFRQGASYNEQFF
TRBJ2-1,TRBV2,CASTRTSSYNEQFF
TRBJ2-7,TRBV15,CATSREAGAAYEQYF
TRBJ2-2,TRBV12-3/TRBV12-4,CAEQGDTGELFF
TRBJ1-1,TRBV12-3/TRBV12-4,CASSPVRPQGNTEAFF
TRBJ2-3,TRBV27,CASSLAMTGALTDTQYF
TRBJ2-6,TRBV6-5,CASSYLSTGANVLTF
TRBJ1-5,TRBV27,CASSSTPGQPQHF
TRBJ2-5,TRBV5-4,CASSSPSVSQETQYF
TRBJ2-5,TRBV5-1,CASKLAGTETQYF
TRBJ2-1,TRBV12-3/TRBV12-4,CASSLAQGGAYEQFF
TRBJ2-3,TRBV20-1,CSARVSARTDTQYF
TRBJ1-1,TRBV25-1,CASSRIAEAFF
TRBJ2-1,TRBV29-1,CSVGSQFF
TRBJ2-5,TRBV5-4,CASSLGTSGREETQYF
TRBJ2-1,TRBV20-1,CSASPQRERPNEQFF
TRBJ2-2,TRBV24-1,CATSDHTSGRITNTGELFF
TRBJ2-1,TRBV7-8,CASSSRRAGPNEQFF
TRBJ2-7,TRBV5-1,CASGAIDSSADEQYF
TRBJ2-2,TRBV7-9,CASSLSGTTYTGELFF
TRBJ2-2,TRBV5-1,CASSRDFTGELFF
TRBJ2-1,TRBV11-2,CASNRGLAAGYEQFF
TRBJ2-1,TRBV12-3/TRBV12-4,CASSPYPGTSGTNEQFF
TRBJ1-6,TRBV7-9,CASSFFNSYNSPLHF
TRBJ2-1,TRBV12-3/TRBV12-4,CASRGLALVNEQFF